This T cell receptor beta chain came from a study of blood T cell repertoires in COVID-19. Study summary: Whether acute or convalescent, the COVID-19 samples came from the United States, Italy and Spain. The analysed material was cDNA or gDNA that came from T cells, B-cell-depleted T cells, or PBMCs.

Germline values: CDR1 SGHNT, CDR2 YENEEA. The CDR3 extends over 16 amino acids. After removal of 5 bases from V and 3 bases from J, the junction contained 7 bases not matched to a gene. Original processing notes: Amplification of reference gene primers provided the estimated nucleated cell counts. Using immunoSEQ multiplex PCR, the repertoire was profiled, and TCRdb retains in-frame clones only, with some absent. The V and J calls and clone size are taken from that table; D and trimming were inferred from the DNA. The top ten hold under 7.5% of the sample, which has more than 250,000 clones, roughly 90% seen once.

The clonotype comes from a man younger than 30 who had recovered from COVID-19. The sequenced sample was peripheral blood. The chain employs TRBV11-3 and TRBJ2-3, with 11 positions matching TRBD2. CDR3: CASSRIAGGSTDTQYF. The CDR3 DNA reads as TGTGCCAGCAGCCGCATAGCGGGGGGGTCGACAGATACGCAGTATTTT.